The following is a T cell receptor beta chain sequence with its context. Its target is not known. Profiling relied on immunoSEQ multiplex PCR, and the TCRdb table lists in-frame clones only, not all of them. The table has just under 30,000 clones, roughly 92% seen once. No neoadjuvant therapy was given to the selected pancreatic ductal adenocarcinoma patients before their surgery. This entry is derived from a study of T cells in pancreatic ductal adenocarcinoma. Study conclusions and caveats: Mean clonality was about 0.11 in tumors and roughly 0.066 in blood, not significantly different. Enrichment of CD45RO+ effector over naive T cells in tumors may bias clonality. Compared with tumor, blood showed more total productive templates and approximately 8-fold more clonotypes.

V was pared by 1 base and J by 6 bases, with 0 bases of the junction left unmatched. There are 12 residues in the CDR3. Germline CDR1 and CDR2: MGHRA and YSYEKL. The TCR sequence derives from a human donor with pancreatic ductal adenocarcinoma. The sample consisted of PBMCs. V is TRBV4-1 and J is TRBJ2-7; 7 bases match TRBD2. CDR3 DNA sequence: TGCGCCAGCAGCCAAGTAGCGGGCGAGCAGTACTTC. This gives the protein CASSQVAGEQYF.